This T cell receptor (beta chain) derives from a study of blood T cell repertoires in COVID-19. Turning to the study itself: Researchers got acute and convalescent COVID-19 samples from the United States, Italy and Spain. From T cells, B-cell-depleted T cells, or PBMCs came the material, which was cDNA or gDNA.

The CDR3 has 14 amino acids. From germline, CDR1 is ENHRY and CDR2 SYGVKD. With V trimmed by 4 bases and J by 6 bases, 3 bases remained unmatched. Original processing methods: Counts of nucleated cells, estimated from reference gene primer amplification, were obtained. Sequencing was performed with immunoSEQ multiplex PCR; in TCRdb, only in-frame clones are kept and a portion is missing. V and J calls and clone size are copied from that table; D and trimming were computed from the DNA. The data contain some 350,000 clones, around 90% of them singletons. The source is a woman between 18 and 30 years old who had recovered from COVID-19. The sequenced sample was peripheral blood. This chain links TRBV10-3 with TRBJ2-1, with 10 bases aligning to TRBD2. CDR3 sequence: CAISASGRGNEQFF. As DNA, the CDR3 is TGTGCCATCAGTGCCAGCGGGAGGGGCAATGAGCAGTTCTTC.